One sample yielded the 8 T cell receptor beta chains listed below, sequenced in a study of blood T cell repertoires in COVID-19. TCRdb's copy holds only in-frame clones and misses some; the assay was immunoSEQ multiplex PCR. The sample has about 110,000 clones, 70% to 90% seen once. Sequencing was done on a sample of peripheral blood. Receptors were obtained from a man aged 40-49 years with acute or convalescent COVID-19.

The sample holds a few counts of this clone. This chain connects TRBV6-5 to TRBJ2-3, with D perhaps matching TRBD1 (7 bases). Trimming stripped 6 bases from V and 2 bases from J, with 15 bases between. The CDR3 spans 15 residues. CDR1 and CDR2 from the germline V gene are MNHEY and SVGAGI. CDR3: CASRPQGGYTDTQYF. The CDR3 DNA is TGTGCCAGCAGGCCCCAGGGGGGATACACAGATACGCAGTATTTT.

The J gene is TRBJ1-1, the V gene TRBV18; the D is unclear. CDR3 length: 16 amino acids. Germline CDR1 reads KGHSH; CDR2 reads LQKENI. The V and J ends lost 3 bases and 1 base respectively, with 15 bases between them. CDR3 sequence: CASSPRGGRENTEAFF. The CDR3 DNA reads TGTGCCAGCTCACCGCGTGGCGGGCGAGAGAACACTGAAGCTTTCTTT.

The V gene is TRBV24-1, the J gene TRBJ2-5, with D possibly matching TRBD1 (5 bases). Looked up from germline, CDR1 is KGHDR and CDR2 is SFDVKD. CDR3 length: 15 amino acids. V lost 1 base and J lost 1, with 9 bases in between. CDR3 loop: CATSDFFQGQETQYF. CDR3 sequence (DNA): TGTGCCACCAGTGATTTCTTCCAGGGCCAAGAGACCCAGTACTTC.

The CDR3 reads CASSPPPGQDSYEQYF. The DNA of the CDR3 is TGTGCCAGCAGCCCCCCCCCGGGACAGGATTCCTACGAGCAGTACTTC. The chain carries TRBV3-1 (or the pseudogene TRBV3-2) and TRBJ2-7; 8 nucleotides align to TRBD1. Germline V gives CDR1 LGHDT, CDR2 YNNKEL (reference sequence). With V trimmed by 4 bases and J by 1 base, 9 bases remained unmatched. The CDR3 sequence is 16 residues long.

In its sample, this clone was seen once. The chain combines TRBV9 with TRBJ2-1; 8 nucleotides line up with TRBD2. The CDR3 is 14 residues long. Germline V gene sequence: CDR1 SGDLS, CDR2 YYNGEE. After removal of 3 bases from V and 9 bases from J, the junction contained 8 bases not matched to a gene. For the CDR3, the DNA is TGTGCCAGCAGCGGTAGCGGGGTTACGGGTGAGCAGTTCTTC. This gives the protein CASSGSGVTGEQFF.

The V gene is TRBV5-5, the J gene TRBJ2-1; 12 bases align to TRBD2. The length of the CDR3 is 18 residues. Trimming cost V 1 base and J 3 bases; bases outside gene matches: 8. CDR1 is SGHKS and CDR2 is YYEKEE in the germline V gene (reference sequence). The CDR3 sequence: CASSLRASGGALYNEQFF. CDR3 DNA: TGTGCCAGCAGCTTGCGGGCTAGCGGGGGGGCCCTCTACAATGAGCAGTTCTTC.

The chain carries TRBV24-1 and TRBJ2-1; unclear D gene. CDR1 is KGHDR and CDR2 is SFDVKD in the germline V gene. V lost 5 bases and J lost 8, with 9 bases in between. There are 12 residues in the CDR3. This CDR3 reads CATSAAEDEQFF. The CDR3 coding sequence is TGTGCCACCAGTGCGGCAGAGGATGAGCAGTTCTTC.

The genes are TRBV20-1 and TRBJ1-1, with a tentative D call TRBD1 (5 bases). CDR1 and CDR2 from the germline V gene are DFQATT and SNEGSKA (reference sequence). CDR3 length equals 15 residues. V was shortened by 3 bases and J by 3 bases, with 17 bases between the two germline ends. The CDR3 region has the DNA TGCAGTGCTAGTTCGGCAGGGAGGGACGACACTGAAGCTTTCTTT. Translating gives CSASSAGRDDTEAFF.